This entry lists 26 T cell receptor beta chains sequenced from one sample in a study of T-cell reconstitution after alpha-beta-depleted transplantation in children. Unique molecular identifiers were used in preparing the TCRbeta library. In TCRdb, the PCR reads were re-called with MiXCR into one record per CDR3 protein. The sample has almost 600,000 distinct CDR3 sequences, roughly 30% seen once. Sequences were derived from PBMCs, sampled before TCRalphabeta/CD19-depleted stem cell transplant. Receptors originate from a boy in the first two years of life with Wiskott-Aldrich syndrome, due to receive a stem cell transplant.

This rearrangement joins TRBV20-1 to TRBJ2-5, with TRBD2 matching over 11 bases. With 1 base clipped from V and 5 bases from J, the junction kept 9 bases outside the gene matches. Germline V gene sequence: CDR1 DFQATT, CDR2 SNEGSKA (reference sequence). The CDR3 is 16 residues long. CDR3 DNA: TGCAGTGCTAGAGTCCTGACTAGCGGGATAGTGGAGACCCAGTACTTC. Amino acid sequence: CSARVLTSGIVETQYF.

This clonotype was recorded only once. The chain couples TRBV29-1 to TRBJ1-1; tentatively, D is TRBD1 (6 bases). The CDR3 runs to 13 residues. The germline V gene encodes CDR1 SQVTM and CDR2 ANQGSEA. V was pared by 6 bases and J by 2 bases, with 13 bases between. This CDR3 is CSVAGTLNTEAFF. CDR3 DNA sequence: TGCAGCGTGGCCGGGACACTTAACACTGAAGCTTTCTTT.

The chain is built from TRBV7-8 and TRBJ2-3; 10 positions match TRBD1. The CDR3 extends over 15 amino acids. The germline gives CDR1 SGHVS, CDR2 FQNEAQ. Losses at the gene ends were 4 bases for V and 4 bases for J; bases not matched to a gene: 5. The CDR3 loop is CASSSATGGADTQYF. CDR3 in DNA: TGTGCCAGCAGCTCCGCGACAGGGGGCGCAGATACGCAGTATTTT.

This clonotype has a handful of counts. The chain recombines TRBV5-1 with TRBJ1-2; tentatively, D is TRBD1 (5 bases). V shed 4 bases and J shed 6 bases, with 13 bases lying between them. The CDR3 covers 13 residues. The germline V gene has CDR1 SGHRS and CDR2 YFSETQ. CDR3 nucleotides: TGCGCCAGCAGCCGGTGGGAACAGGATGGCTACACCTTC. Protein: CASSRWEQDGYTF.

The chain couples TRBV27 to TRBJ2-7, with D maybe TRBD2 (5 bases). V dropped 5 bases and J dropped 6 bases, with 17 bases sitting between them. Germline-derived CDR1 and CDR2 are MNHEY and SMNVEV (reference sequence). The CDR3 is 14 residues long. CDR3 nucleotide sequence: TGTGCCAGCAGTGAAAGACTATCCTCGGGCGAGCAGTACTTC. Its translation is CASSERLSSGEQYF.

The V and J genes are TRBV7-2 and TRBJ2-7; D is possibly TRBD2 (5 bases). The CDR3 sequence is 14 residues long. Germline CDR1 SGHTA, CDR2 FQGNSA. V lost 1 base and J lost 4, with 11 bases in between. CDR3 nucleotide sequence: TGTGCCAGCAGCTTAGGGGTTAGCGTATACGAGCAGTACTTC. It encodes CASSLGVSVYEQYF.

CDR3 protein: CASRGDRGRKTEAFF. The CDR3 DNA reads as TGTGCCAGTAGGGGGGACAGGGGGCGAAAAACTGAAGCTTTCTTT. This sequence joins TRBV19 and TRBJ1-1; TRBD1 agrees at 12 bases. The CDR3 length is 15 residues. V lost 6 bases and J lost 5; bases outside the gene matches: 7. Germline V lookup: CDR1 LNHDA, CDR2 SQIVND (reference sequence).

This clonotype was detected only a few times. V is TRBV7-3 and J is TRBJ2-1; 7 bases align to TRBD2. CDR3 length: 15 amino acids. Germline values: CDR1 SGHTA, CDR2 FQGTGA. Germline trimming cut 5 bases from V and 5 bases from J; bases unmatched to any gene: 9. CDR3 loop: CASSLRGGWNNEQFF. CDR3 bases: TGTGCCAGCAGCCTTCGGGGAGGGTGGAACAATGAGCAGTTCTTC.

This clonotype was observed a handful of times. This chain joins TRBV20-1 and TRBJ2-5; D possibly corresponds to TRBD1 (6 bases). The CDR3 covers 13 residues. CDR1 and CDR2 from the germline V gene are DFQATT and SNEGSKA (reference sequence). V lost 6 bases to trimming and J lost 2 bases, with 13 bases between them. The CDR3 DNA reads TGCAGTGCGGACAGCCGAGGGCAAGAGACCCAGTACTTC. It codes for CSADSRGQETQYF.

This clonotype was observed a few times. The chain combines TRBV24-1 with TRBJ2-5, with 8 bases identical to TRBD1. This CDR3 contains 15 residues. Germline V CDR1 and CDR2: KGHDR, SFDVKD. Germline trimming cut 4 bases from V and 4 bases from J; bases unmatched to any gene: 7. Here the CDR3 reads CATSDRTGIPETQYF. CDR3 DNA sequence: TGTGCCACCAGTGACAGGACAGGGATTCCAGAGACCCAGTACTTC.

This clonotype has a count of ten or more. At one of its ends the junction is not consistent with the germline gene, which may arise from a read error. The chain links TRBV5-1 to TRBJ1-1; TRBD1 is a possible D gene (5 bases). There are 13 residues in the CDR3. The germline V gene has CDR1 SGHRS and CDR2 YFSETQ. The CDR3 sequence is CASSLTVNTEAFF. CDR3 nucleotides: TGTGCCAGCAGCTTGACAGTGAACACTGAAGCTTTCTTT.

V is TRBV29-1 and J is TRBJ1-1; D not resolved. This CDR3 has 12 residues. Germline V gene sequence: CDR1 SQVTM, CDR2 ANQGSEA. The V end was cut by 7 bases, the J end by 1 base, with 10 bases between. This CDR3 is CSALKGNTEAFF. The CDR3 DNA follows: TGCAGCGCCCTCAAGGGGAACACTGAAGCTTTCTTT.

This rearrangement joins TRBV29-1 to TRBJ2-1; the match to TRBD2 covers 9 bases. The CDR3 is made up of 12 amino acids. Losses at the gene ends were 6 bases for V and 3 bases for J; bases not matched to a gene: 0. Germline values: CDR1 SQVTM, CDR2 ANQGSEA. CDR3 coding DNA: TGCAGCGTAGCGGGAGGCTACAATGAGCAGTTCTTC. Protein product: CSVAGGYNEQFF.

The J gene is TRBJ2-1, the V gene TRBV11-1, with D unclear. Germline CDR1 is SGHAT and CDR2 is FQDESV (reference sequence). V was shortened by 5 bases and J by 2 bases, with 16 bases between the two germline ends. The CDR3 contains 16 residues. The CDR3 nucleotides read TGTGCCAGCAGCCCCGGTAGGGCGTTCCCCTACAATGAGCAGTTCTTC. Translating it yields CASSPGRAFPYNEQFF. The entire variable domain, with the rest obtained from reference TRBV11-1 and TRBJ2-1, is as follows: EAEVAQSPRYKITEKSQAVAFWCDPISGHATLYWYRQILGQGPELLVQFQDESVVDDSQLPKDRFSAERLKGVDSTLKIQPAELGDSAMYLCASSPGRAFPYNEQFFGPGTRLTVL.

CDR3 protein: CASSPHGGVWDTQYF. CDR3 in DNA: TGCGCCAGCAGCCCCCACGGGGGGGTTTGGGATACGCAGTATTTT. The V call is TRBV5-1, the J call TRBJ2-3; TRBD2 aligns across 8 bases. V dropped 4 bases and J dropped 6; count of bases not matched to a gene: 10. This CDR3 comprises 15 residues. CDR1 is SGHRS, CDR2 YFSETQ, per germline.

The chain uses TRBV7-2 and TRBJ2-5; no definite D call. Per germline, CDR1 SGHTA and CDR2 FQGNSA. The CDR3 is 15 residues long. The V and J ends lost 7 bases and 1 base respectively, with 16 bases between them. The CDR3 DNA is TGTGCCAGCACCGCGTCCCCACGGCGCCAAGAGACCCAGTACTTC. This codes for CASTASPRRQETQYF.

This CDR3 is CSVRPSQETQYF. CDR3 sequence (DNA): TGCAGCGTTCGGCCTTCCCAAGAGACCCAGTACTTC. The gene calls are TRBV29-1 and TRBJ2-5, with D unresolved. Germline V gene data show CDR1 as SQVTM and CDR2 as ANQGSEA. This CDR3 has 12 amino acids. Trimming removed 5 bases from V and 1 base from J, with 8 bases in between.

This clonotype came up once. The genes are TRBV25-1 and TRBJ2-5; D is possibly TRBD1 or TRBD2 (5 bases each). Trimming removed 11 bases from V and 7 bases from J, with 17 bases in between. The CDR3 sequence is 12 residues long. CDR1 is MGHDK, CDR2 SYGVNS, per germline. The CDR3 DNA reads as TGTGCCGGGGGAAGGGCCCGGGGGACCCAGTACTTC. Translation gives CAGGRARGTQYF.

This clonotype has just a few counts. The genes are TRBV20-1 and TRBJ1-6; D call uncertain. The CDR3 contains 15 residues. V lost 0 bases and J 4 bases, leaving 10 bases between the germline ends. Germline values: CDR1 DFQATT, CDR2 SNEGSKA (reference sequence). CDR3 sequence reads: CSARDLAVYNSPLHF. In DNA form, the CDR3 reads TGCAGTGCTAGAGATTTGGCGGTTTATAATTCACCCCTCCACTTT.

This chain uses TRBV7-3 with TRBJ2-7, with 9 bases aligning to TRBD2. From germline, CDR1 is SGHTA and CDR2 FQGTGA. Losses at the gene ends were 3 bases for V and 2 bases for J; bases not matched to a gene: 11. This CDR3 is 17 amino acids long. Written as DNA, the CDR3 is TGTGCCAGCAGCTTGACTAGCGGAGGGCCCCCCCCCTACGAGCAGTACTTC. Residues: CASSLTSGGPPPYEQYF. The entire variable domain, with the rest obtained from reference TRBV7-3 and TRBJ2-7, is as follows: GAGVSQTPSNKVTEKGKYVELRCDPISGHTALYWYRQSLGQGPEFLIYFQGTGAADDSGLPNDRFFAVRPEGSVSTLKIQRTERGDSAVYLCASSLTSGGPPPYEQYFGPGTRLTVT.

This clonotype was observed a few times. The chain has TRBV20-1 and TRBJ2-1, with 7 bases fitting TRBD2. Trimming took 3 bases from V and 7 from J; bases not matched to a gene: 9. Germline CDR1 reads DFQATT; CDR2 reads SNEGSKA (reference sequence). The CDR3 loop spans 14 amino acids. CDR3 DNA sequence: TGCAGTGCTAGGCCTTGGGGACTAAGTAATGAGCAGTTCTTC. As protein: CSARPWGLSNEQFF.

The chain combines TRBV5-1 with TRBJ2-7; perhaps TRBD1 as D (6 bases). The V end was cut by 7 bases, the J end by 5 bases, with 16 bases between. Germline values: CDR1 SGHRS, CDR2 YFSETQ. This CDR3 is 13 amino acids long. CDR3 sequence reads: CASSPTGFHEQYF. The CDR3 coding sequence is TGCGCCAGCTCCCCGACAGGATTCCACGAGCAGTACTTC.

The chain carries TRBV20-1 and TRBJ2-1, with TRBD2 matching over 11 bases. The CDR3 loop spans 15 amino acids. V shed 6 bases and J 5 bases; nucleotides not matched to a gene: 9. Per the germline V gene, CDR1 is DFQATT and CDR2 is SNEGSKA (reference sequence). The CDR3 region is CSARLRLAGNNEQFF. Written as DNA, the CDR3 is TGCAGTGCGCGCCTTAGACTAGCGGGAAACAATGAGCAGTTCTTC.

V gene TRBV28 combines with J gene TRBJ2-7, with TRBD1 matching 12 bases. The CDR3 contains 14 residues. The V segment lost 6 bases and the J segment 2 bases; nucleotides outside the gene matches: 2. Germline values: CDR1 MDHEN, CDR2 SYDVKM. The CDR3 is CASRGTGGAYEQYF. CDR3 coding DNA: TGTGCCAGCAGGGGGACAGGGGGCGCCTACGAGCAGTACTTC.

The table lists this clonotype with a few counts. The chain has TRBV5-1 and TRBJ2-7, with D possibly matching TRBD1 (6 bases). The V gene's germline CDR1 is SGHRS and CDR2 YFSETQ. The CDR3 is 14 residues long. With 2 bases removed from V and 2 bases from J, the gap between germline ends came to 11 bases. CDR3: CASSFSQGTYEQYF. CDR3 nucleotides: TGCGCCAGCAGCTTTTCGCAGGGGACCTACGAGCAGTACTTC.

The chain has TRBV5-1 and TRBJ1-4, with D unclear. The V gene lost 0 bases and the J gene lost 3 bases, with 6 bases spanning the gap. CDR3 length: 14 amino acids. CDR1 SGHRS and CDR2 YFSETQ come from the germline V gene. This CDR3 is CASSLDNSNEKLFF. The CDR3 DNA sequence: TGCGCCAGCAGCTTGGACAATTCTAATGAAAAACTGTTTTTT. Combining the CDR3 with reference TRBV5-1 and TRBJ1-4 gives the whole variable domain KAGVTQTPRYLIKTRGQQVTLSCSPISGHRSVSWYQQTPGQGLQFLFEYFSETQRNKGNFPGRFSGRQFSNSRSEMNVSTLELGDSALYLCASSLDNSNEKLFFGSGTQLSVL.